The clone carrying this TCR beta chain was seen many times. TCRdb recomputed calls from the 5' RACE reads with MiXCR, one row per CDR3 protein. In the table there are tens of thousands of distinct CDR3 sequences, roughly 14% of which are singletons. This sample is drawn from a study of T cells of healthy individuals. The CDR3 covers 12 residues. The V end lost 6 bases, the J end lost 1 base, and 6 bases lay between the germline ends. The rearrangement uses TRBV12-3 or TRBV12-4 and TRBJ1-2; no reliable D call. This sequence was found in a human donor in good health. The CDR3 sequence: CASSPINYGYTF. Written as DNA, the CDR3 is TGTGCCAGCAGCCCCATTAACTATGGCTACACCTTC.